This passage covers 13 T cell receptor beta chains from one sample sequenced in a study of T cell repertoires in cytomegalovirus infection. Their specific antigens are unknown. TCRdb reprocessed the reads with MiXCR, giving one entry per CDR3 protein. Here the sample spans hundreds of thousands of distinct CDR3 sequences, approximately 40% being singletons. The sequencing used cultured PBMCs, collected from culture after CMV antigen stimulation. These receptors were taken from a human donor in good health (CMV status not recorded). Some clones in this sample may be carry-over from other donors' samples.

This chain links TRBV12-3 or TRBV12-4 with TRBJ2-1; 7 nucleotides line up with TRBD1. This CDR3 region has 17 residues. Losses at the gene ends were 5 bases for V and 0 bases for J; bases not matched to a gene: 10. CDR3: CASSTGQAINSYNEQFF. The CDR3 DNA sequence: TGTGCCAGCAGTACAGGACAGGCCATCAACTCCTACAATGAGCAGTTCTTC.

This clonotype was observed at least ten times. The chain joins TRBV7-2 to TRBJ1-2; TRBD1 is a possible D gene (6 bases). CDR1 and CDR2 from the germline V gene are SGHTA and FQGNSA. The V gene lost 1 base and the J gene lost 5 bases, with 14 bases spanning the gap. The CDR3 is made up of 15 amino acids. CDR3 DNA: TGTGCCAGCAGCTTAGGGGCAGGGGCGGAATATGGCTACACCTTC. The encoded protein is CASSLGAGAEYGYTF.

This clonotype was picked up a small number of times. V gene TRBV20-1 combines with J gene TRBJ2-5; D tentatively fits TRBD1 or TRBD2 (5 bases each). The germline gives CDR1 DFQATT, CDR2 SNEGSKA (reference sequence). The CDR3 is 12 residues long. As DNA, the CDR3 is TGCAGGGCAGGGAGCACCGAGCGGCCCCAGTACTTC. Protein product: CRAGSTERPQYF.

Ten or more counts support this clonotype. Written as DNA, the CDR3 is TGTGCCAGCAGCTTAGTTGGGGGCCAGATCTCTGGAAACACCATATATTTT. This gives the protein CASSLVGGQISGNTIYF. The rearrangement uses TRBV7-2 and TRBJ1-3; D is perhaps TRBD1 (6 bases). Trimming left V 1 base short and J 0 bases short, with 13 bases between. Germline-derived CDR1 and CDR2 are SGHTA and FQGNSA. The CDR3 is 17 residues long.

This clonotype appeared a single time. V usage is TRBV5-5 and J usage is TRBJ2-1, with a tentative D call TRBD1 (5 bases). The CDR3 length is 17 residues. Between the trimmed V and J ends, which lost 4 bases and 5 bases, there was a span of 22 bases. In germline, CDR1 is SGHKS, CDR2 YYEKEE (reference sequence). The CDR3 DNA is TGTGCCAGCAGCCCCCTTGGTCCGGCAGGGTTGAACAATGAGCAGTTCTTC. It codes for CASSPLGPAGLNNEQFF.

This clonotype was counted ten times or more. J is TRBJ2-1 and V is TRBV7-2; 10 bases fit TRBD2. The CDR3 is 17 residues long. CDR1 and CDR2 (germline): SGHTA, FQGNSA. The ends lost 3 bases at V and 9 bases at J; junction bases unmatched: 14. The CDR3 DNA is TGTGCCAGCAGCTTTCGGCTAGCGGGGGCCCCGCGGGGTGAGCAGTTCTTC. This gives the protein CASSFRLAGAPRGEQFF.

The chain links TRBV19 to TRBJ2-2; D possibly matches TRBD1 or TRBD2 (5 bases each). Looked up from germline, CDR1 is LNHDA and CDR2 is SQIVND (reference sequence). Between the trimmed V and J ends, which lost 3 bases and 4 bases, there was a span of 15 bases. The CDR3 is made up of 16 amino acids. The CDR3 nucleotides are TGTGCCAGTAGTATGTATAGGGGACGGGGCACCGGGGAGCTGTTTTTT. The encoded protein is CASSMYRGRGTGELFF.

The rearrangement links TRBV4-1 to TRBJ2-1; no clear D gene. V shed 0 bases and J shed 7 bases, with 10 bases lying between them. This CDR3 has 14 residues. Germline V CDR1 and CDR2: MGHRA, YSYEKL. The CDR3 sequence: CASSQDHPLNEQFF. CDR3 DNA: TGCGCCAGCAGCCAAGATCATCCCCTGAATGAGCAGTTCTTC.

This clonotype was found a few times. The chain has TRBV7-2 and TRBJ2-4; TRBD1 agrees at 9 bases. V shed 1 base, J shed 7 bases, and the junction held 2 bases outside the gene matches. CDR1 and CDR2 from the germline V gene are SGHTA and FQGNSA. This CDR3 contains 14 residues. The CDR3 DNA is TGTGCCAGCAGCTTAGGGACAGGGGTTAACATTCAGTACTTC. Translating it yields CASSLGTGVNIQYF. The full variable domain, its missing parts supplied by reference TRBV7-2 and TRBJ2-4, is GAGVSQSPSNKVTEKGKDVELRCDPISGHTALYWYRQSLGQGLEFLIYFQGNSAPDKSGLPSDRFSAERTGGSVSTLTIQRTQQEDSAVYLCASSLGTGVNIQYFGAGTRLSVL.

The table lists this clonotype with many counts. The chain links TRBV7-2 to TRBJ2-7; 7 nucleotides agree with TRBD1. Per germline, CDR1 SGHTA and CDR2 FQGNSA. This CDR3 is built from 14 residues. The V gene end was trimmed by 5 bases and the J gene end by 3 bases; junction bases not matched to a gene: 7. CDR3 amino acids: CASSPRTGIYEQYF. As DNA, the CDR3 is TGTGCCAGCAGCCCGCGGACAGGAATCTACGAGCAGTACTTC.

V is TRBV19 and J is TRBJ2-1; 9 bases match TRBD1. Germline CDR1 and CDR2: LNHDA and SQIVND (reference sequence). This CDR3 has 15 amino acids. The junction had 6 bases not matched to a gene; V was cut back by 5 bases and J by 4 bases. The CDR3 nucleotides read TGTGCCAGTAGTGTGGGACAGGGAGTGTACAATGAGCAGTTCTTC. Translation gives CASSVGQGVYNEQFF.

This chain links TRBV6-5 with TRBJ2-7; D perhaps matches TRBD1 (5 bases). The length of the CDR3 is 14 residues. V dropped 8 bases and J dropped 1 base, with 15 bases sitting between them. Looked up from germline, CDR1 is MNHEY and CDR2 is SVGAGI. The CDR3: CASGKQVASYEQYF. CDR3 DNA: TGTGCCAGCGGGAAACAGGTGGCGTCCTACGAGCAGTACTTC.

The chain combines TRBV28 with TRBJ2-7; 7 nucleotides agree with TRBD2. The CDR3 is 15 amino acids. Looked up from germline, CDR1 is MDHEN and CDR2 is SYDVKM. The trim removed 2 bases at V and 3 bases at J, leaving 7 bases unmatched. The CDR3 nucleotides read TGTGCCAGCAGTTTACTCCAGACTAGCAGCTACGAGCAGTACTTC. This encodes CASSLLQTSSYEQYF.